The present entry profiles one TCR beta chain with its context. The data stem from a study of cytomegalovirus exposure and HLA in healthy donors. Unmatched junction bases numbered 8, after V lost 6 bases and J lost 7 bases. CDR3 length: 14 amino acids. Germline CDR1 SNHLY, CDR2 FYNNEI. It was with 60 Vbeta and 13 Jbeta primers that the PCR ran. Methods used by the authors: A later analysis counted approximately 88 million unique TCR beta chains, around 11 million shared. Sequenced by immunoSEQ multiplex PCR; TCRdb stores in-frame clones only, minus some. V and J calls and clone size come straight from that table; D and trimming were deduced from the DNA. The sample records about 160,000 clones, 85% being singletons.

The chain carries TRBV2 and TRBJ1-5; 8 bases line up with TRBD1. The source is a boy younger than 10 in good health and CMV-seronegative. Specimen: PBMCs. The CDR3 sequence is CASSLTGVGQPQHF. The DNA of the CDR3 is TGTGCCAGCAGCCTGACAGGGGTCGGACAGCCCCAGCATTTT.